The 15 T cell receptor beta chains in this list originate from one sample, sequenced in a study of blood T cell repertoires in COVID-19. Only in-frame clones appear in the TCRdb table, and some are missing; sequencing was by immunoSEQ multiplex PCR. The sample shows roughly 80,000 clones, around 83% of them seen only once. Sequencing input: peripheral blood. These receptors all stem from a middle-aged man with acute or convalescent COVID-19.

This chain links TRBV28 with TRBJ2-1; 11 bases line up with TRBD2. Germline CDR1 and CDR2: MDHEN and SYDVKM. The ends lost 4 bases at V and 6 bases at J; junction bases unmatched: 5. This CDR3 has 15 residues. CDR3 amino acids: CASSSGTSGFNEQFF. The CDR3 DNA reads TGTGCCAGCAGTTCCGGGACTAGCGGATTCAATGAGCAGTTCTTC.

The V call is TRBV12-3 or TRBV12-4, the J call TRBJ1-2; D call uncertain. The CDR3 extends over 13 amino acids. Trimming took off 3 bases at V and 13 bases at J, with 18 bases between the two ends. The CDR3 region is CASSFDNAYEVTF. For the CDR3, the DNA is TGTGCCAGCAGTTTTGACAACGCCTATGAAGTCACCTTC.

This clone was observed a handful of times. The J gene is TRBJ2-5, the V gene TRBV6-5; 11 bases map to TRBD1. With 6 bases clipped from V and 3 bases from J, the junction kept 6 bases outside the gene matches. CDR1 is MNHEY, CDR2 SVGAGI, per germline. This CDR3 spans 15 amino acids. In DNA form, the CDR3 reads TGTGCCAGCAGCCGGGACAGGGGGATTGAAGAGACCCAGTACTTC. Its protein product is CASSRDRGIEETQYF.

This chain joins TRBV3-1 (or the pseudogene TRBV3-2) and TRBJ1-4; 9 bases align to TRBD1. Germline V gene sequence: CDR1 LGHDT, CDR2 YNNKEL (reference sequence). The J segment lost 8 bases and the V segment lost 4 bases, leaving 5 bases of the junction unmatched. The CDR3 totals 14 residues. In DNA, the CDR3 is TGTGCCAGCAGCCTCCGGGACAGGGCCGAAAAACTGTTTTTT. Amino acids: CASSLRDRAEKLFF.

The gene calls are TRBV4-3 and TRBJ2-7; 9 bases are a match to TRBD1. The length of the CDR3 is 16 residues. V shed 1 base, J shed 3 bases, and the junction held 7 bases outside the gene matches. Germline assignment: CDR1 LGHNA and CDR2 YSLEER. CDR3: CASSQATGGAIYEQYF. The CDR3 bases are TGCGCCAGCAGCCAAGCTACAGGGGGCGCAATCTACGAGCAGTACTTC.

The CDR3 spells CSPFCAGNTIYF. CDR3 sequence (DNA): TGCAGCCCTTTCTGTGCTGGAAACACCATATATTTT. V and J are TRBV29-1 and TRBJ1-3; no definite D call. Germline CDR1 reads SQVTM; CDR2 reads ANQGSEA. The CDR3 consists of 12 residues. V lost 8 bases to trimming and J lost 2 bases, with 10 bases between them.

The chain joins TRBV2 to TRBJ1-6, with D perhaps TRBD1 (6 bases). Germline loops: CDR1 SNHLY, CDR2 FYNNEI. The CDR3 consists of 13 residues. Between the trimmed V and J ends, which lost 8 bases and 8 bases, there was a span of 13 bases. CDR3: CASCRDIYSPLHF. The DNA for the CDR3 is TGTGCCAGCTGTCGGGACATATATTCACCCCTCCACTTT.

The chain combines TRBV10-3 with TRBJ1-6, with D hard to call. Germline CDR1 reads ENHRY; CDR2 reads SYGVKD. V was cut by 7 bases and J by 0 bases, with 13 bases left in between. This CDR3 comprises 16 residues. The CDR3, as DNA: TGTGCCATCACCCAGTCCCCTAGCTCCTATAATTCACCCCTCCACTTT. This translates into CAITQSPSSYNSPLHF.

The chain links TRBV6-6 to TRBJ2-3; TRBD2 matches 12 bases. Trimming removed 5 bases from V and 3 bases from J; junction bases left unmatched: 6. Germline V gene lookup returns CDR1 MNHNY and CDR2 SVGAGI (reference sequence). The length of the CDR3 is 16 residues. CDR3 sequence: CASSNSLAGGTDTQYF. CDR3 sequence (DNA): TGTGCCAGCAGTAACAGCCTAGCGGGGGGGACAGATACGCAGTATTTT.

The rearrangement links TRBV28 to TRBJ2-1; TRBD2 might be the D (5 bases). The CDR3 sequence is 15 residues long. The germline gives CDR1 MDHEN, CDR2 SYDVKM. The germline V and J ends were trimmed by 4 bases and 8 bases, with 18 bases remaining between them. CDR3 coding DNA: TGTGCCAGCAGTTCTCGTGGCGCGGGTGGGGATGAGCAGTTCTTC. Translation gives CASSSRGAGGDEQFF.

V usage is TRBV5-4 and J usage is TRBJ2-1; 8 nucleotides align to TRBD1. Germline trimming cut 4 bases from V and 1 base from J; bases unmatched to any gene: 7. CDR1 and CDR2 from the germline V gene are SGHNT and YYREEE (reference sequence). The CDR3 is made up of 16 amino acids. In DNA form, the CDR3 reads TGTGCCAGCAGCCTGGACAGGGCCTCTTCCTACAATGAGCAGTTCTTC. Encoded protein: CASSLDRASSYNEQFF.

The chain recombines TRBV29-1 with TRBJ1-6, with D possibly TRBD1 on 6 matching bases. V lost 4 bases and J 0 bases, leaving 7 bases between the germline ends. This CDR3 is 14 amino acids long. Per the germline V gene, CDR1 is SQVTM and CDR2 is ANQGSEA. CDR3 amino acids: CSVADSSYNSPLHF. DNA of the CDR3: TGCAGCGTTGCGGACAGCTCCTATAATTCACCCCTCCACTTT. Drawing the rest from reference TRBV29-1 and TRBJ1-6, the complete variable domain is SAVISQKPSRDICQRGTSLTIQCQVDSQVTMMFWYRQQPGQSLTLIATANQGSEATYESGFVIDKFPISRPNLTFSTLTVSNMSPEDSSIYLCSVADSSYNSPLHFGNGTRLTVT.

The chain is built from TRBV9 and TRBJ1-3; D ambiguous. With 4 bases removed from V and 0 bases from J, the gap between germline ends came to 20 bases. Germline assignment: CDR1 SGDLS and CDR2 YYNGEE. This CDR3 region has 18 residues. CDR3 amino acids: CASSTIGGRSSSGNTIYF. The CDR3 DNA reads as TGTGCCAGCAGCACAATTGGCGGCAGATCCAGCTCTGGAAACACCATATATTTT.

Written as DNA, the CDR3 is TGTGCCTGGAGTGGGGGGCAGGGAAACACCATATATTTT. It yields the protein CAWSGGQGNTIYF. The genes are TRBV30 and TRBJ1-3; a weak D match, TRBD1 (6 bases). V dropped 1 base and J dropped 4 bases, with 8 bases sitting between them. The CDR3 covers 13 residues. Germline V CDR1 and CDR2: GTSNPN, SVGIG (reference sequence).

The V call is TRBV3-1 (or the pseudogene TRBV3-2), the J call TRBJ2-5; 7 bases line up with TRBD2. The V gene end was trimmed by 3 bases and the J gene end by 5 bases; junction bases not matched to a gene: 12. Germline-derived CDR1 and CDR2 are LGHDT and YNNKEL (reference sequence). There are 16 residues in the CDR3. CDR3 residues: CASSQSAAGRSETQYF. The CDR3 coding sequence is TGTGCCAGCAGCCAGTCGGCAGCGGGAAGGTCGGAGACCCAGTACTTC.